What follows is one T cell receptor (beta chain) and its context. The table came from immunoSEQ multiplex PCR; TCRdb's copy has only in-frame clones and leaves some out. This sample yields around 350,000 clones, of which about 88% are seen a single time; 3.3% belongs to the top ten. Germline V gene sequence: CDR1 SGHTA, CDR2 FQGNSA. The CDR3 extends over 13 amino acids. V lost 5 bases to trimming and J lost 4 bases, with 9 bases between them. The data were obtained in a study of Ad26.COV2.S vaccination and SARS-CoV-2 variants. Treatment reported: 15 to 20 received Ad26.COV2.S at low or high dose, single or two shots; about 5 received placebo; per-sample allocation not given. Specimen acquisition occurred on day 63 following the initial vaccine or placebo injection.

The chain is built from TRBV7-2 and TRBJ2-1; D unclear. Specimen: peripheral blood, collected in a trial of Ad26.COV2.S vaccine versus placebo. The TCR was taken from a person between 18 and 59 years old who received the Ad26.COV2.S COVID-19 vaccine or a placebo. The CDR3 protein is CASSPKHYNEQFF. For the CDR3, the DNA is TGTGCCAGCAGCCCTAAACATTACAATGAGCAGTTCTTC.